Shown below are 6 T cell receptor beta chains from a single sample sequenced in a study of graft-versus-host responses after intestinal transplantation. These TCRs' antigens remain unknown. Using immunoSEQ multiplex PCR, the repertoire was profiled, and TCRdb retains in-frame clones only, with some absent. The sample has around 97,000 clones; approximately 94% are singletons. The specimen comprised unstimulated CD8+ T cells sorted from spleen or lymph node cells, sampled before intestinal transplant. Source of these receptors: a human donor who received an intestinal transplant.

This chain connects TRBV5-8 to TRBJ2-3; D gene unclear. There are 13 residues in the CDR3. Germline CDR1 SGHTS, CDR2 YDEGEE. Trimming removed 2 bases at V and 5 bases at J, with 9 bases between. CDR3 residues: CASSFLAGDTQYF. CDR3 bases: TGTGCCAGCAGCTTTCTCGCCGGAGATACGCAGTATTTT.

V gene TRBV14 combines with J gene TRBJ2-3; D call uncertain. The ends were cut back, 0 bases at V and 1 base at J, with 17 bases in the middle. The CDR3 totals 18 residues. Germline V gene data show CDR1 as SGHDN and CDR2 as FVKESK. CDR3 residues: CASSQEGKQLAGTDTQYF. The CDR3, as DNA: TGTGCCAGCAGCCAAGAGGGAAAACAGTTAGCTGGCACAGATACGCAGTATTTT. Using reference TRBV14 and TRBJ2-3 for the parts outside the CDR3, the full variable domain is EAGVTQFPSHSVIEKGQTVTLRCDPISGHDNLYWYRRVMGKEIKFLLHFVKESKQDESGMPNNRFLAERTGGTYSTLKVQPAELEDSGVYFCASSQEGKQLAGTDTQYFGPGTRLTVL.

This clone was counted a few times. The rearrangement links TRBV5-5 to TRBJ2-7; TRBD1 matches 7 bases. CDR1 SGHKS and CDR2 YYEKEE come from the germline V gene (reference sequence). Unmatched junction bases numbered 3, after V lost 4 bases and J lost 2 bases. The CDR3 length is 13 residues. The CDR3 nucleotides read TGTGCCAGCAGCGCCGGGACAGCCTACGAGCAGTACTTC. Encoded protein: CASSAGTAYEQYF.

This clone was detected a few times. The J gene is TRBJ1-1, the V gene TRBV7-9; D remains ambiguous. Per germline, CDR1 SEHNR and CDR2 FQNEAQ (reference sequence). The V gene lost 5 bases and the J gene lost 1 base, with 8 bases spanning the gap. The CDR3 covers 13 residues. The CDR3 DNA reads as TGTGCCAGCAGCCCATCCTCGAACACTGAAGCTTTCTTT. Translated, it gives CASSPSSNTEAFF.

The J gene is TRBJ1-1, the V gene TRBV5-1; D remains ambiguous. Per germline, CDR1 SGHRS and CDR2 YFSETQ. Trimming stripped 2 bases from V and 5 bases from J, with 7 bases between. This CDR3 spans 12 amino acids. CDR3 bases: TGCGCCAGCAGCTTTGGAGGTACTGAAGCTTTCTTT. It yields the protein CASSFGGTEAFF.

CDR3 amino acids: CASSLASNNSPLHF. In DNA form, the CDR3 reads TGTGCCAGCAGCTTAGCCAGTAATAATTCACCCCTCCACTTT. The V gene is TRBV11-2, the J gene TRBJ1-6; D not resolved. Trimming pared 1 base from V and 5 bases from J, leaving 6 bases between. This CDR3 spans 14 amino acids. Germline V gene lookup returns CDR1 SGHAT and CDR2 FQNNGV.